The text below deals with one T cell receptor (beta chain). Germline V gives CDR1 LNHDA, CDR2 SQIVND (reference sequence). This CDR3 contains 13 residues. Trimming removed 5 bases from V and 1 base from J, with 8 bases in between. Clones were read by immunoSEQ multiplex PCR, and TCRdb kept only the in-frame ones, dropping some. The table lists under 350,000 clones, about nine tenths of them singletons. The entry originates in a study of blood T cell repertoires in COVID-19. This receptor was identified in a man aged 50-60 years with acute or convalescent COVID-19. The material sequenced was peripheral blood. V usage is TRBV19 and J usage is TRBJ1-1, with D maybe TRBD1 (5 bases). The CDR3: CASSDRPNTEAFF. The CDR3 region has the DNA TGTGCCAGTAGTGACAGACCGAACACTGAAGCTTTCTTT.